These 27 T cell receptor beta chains originate from one sample sequenced in a study of T-cell reconstitution after alpha-beta-depleted transplantation in children. As it was prepared, the TCRbeta library received unique molecular identifiers. From the PCR reads, TCRdb called clonotypes with MiXCR, one entry per CDR3 protein. The table has around 360,000 distinct CDR3 sequences, approximately 10% seen once. The material was PBMCs from the stem cell graft donor, obtained from the stem cell graft. The source is a human donor who donated a stem cell graft to a child with acute lymphoblastic leukemia.

The chain employs TRBV4-3 and TRBJ2-1, with 7 nucleotides matching TRBD2. V shed 5 bases, J shed 5 bases, and the junction held 6 bases outside the gene matches. Germline V gene lookup returns CDR1 LGHNA and CDR2 YSLEER. CDR3 size: 14 residues. The CDR3 here is CASSTSTSHNEQFF. The CDR3 coding sequence is TGCGCCAGCAGCACTTCGACTAGCCACAATGAGCAGTTCTTC.

This clonotype has a count of ten or more. V and J are TRBV5-1 and TRBJ2-1; perhaps TRBD2 as D (5 bases). This CDR3 contains 13 residues. CDR1 is SGHRS and CDR2 is YFSETQ in the germline V gene. With 0 bases removed from V and 6 bases from J, the gap between germline ends came to 7 bases. This CDR3 reads CASSLVLANEQFF. In nucleotides, the CDR3 is TGCGCCAGCAGCTTGGTCCTAGCCAATGAGCAGTTCTTC.

This clonotype was observed a few times. The J gene is TRBJ1-6, the V gene TRBV5-1; weak D call: TRBD1 (5 bases). CDR3 length: 15 amino acids. The germline gives CDR1 SGHRS, CDR2 YFSETQ. V shed 0 bases and J shed 7 bases, with 11 bases lying between them. The CDR3 DNA sequence: TGCGCCAGCAGCTTGGAAGGGGCCGAGAATTCACCCCTCCACTTT. Translating gives CASSLEGAENSPLHF. The whole variable domain, remainder taken from reference TRBV5-1 and TRBJ1-6, is KAGVTQTPRYLIKTRGQQVTLSCSPISGHRSVSWYQQTPGQGLQFLFEYFSETQRNKGNFPGRFSGRQFSNSRSEMNVSTLELGDSALYLCASSLEGAENSPLHFGNGTRLTVT.

This clonotype has more than one count but fewer than ten. CDR3 bases: TGCAGTGCCAGCCCCGCGGGACAGGGCAACAATGAGCAGTTCTTC. Translated: CSASPAGQGNNEQFF. The rearrangement uses TRBV20-1 and TRBJ2-1; 9 bases fit TRBD1. From germline, CDR1 is DFQATT and CDR2 SNEGSKA (reference sequence). V was clipped by 6 bases and J by 5 bases; unmatched bases: 11. This CDR3 region has 15 residues.

This clonotype was found a few times. The chain links TRBV5-1 to TRBJ1-1, with D perhaps TRBD1 (6 bases). The V end was cut by 5 bases, the J end by 1 base, with 12 bases between. The CDR3 has 14 amino acids. Germline CDR1 SGHRS, CDR2 YFSETQ. CDR3 sequence (DNA): TGCGCCAGCAGACAGGGACCCCAGAACACTGAAGCTTTCTTT. Translating gives CASRQGPQNTEAFF. Combining the CDR3 with reference TRBV5-1 and TRBJ1-1 gives the whole variable domain KAGVTQTPRYLIKTRGQQVTLSCSPISGHRSVSWYQQTPGQGLQFLFEYFSETQRNKGNFPGRFSGRQFSNSRSEMNVSTLELGDSALYLCASRQGPQNTEAFFGQGTRLTVV.

The chain couples TRBV4-1 to TRBJ1-5; D remains ambiguous. CDR3 length: 16 amino acids. Per the germline V gene, CDR1 is MGHRA and CDR2 is YSYEKL. V lost 4 bases, J lost 2 bases, and 15 bases lay in between. Written as DNA, the CDR3 is TGCGCCAGCAGCCGGGTTCGGGCATCGGGCAATCAGCCCCAGCATTTT. As protein: CASSRVRASGNQPQHF.

This clonotype was counted only a few times. The chain combines TRBV2 with TRBJ1-1; TRBD1 matches at 8 bases. The germline gives CDR1 SNHLY, CDR2 FYNNEI. The length of the CDR3 is 14 residues. V shed 6 bases and J 1 base; nucleotides not matched to a gene: 4. The CDR3 nucleotides are TGTGCCAGCAGAGCCGGACAGGGGAACACTGAAGCTTTCTTT. Its protein is CASRAGQGNTEAFF.

This clonotype was counted between two and nine times. The rearrangement links TRBV12-3 or TRBV12-4 to TRBJ2-5; TRBD1 agrees at 9 bases. The CDR3 length is 15 residues. J was trimmed by 5 bases and V by 7 bases; bases with no gene match: 11. CDR3 sequence: CASTQDRGIWETQYF. CDR3 bases: TGTGCCAGCACCCAGGACAGGGGAATTTGGGAGACCCAGTACTTC.

The sample holds one count of this clonotype. The rearrangement joins TRBV5-4 to TRBJ1-3; TRBD1 aligns across 11 bases. Trimming at V came to 4 bases and at J to 3 bases, leaving 6 bases not matched to a gene. In germline, CDR1 is SGHNT, CDR2 YYREEE (reference sequence). The CDR3 loop spans 16 amino acids. The CDR3 DNA follows: TGTGCCAGCAGCCGGACAGGGGGCGGAGGTGGAAACACCATATATTTT. The encoded protein is CASSRTGGGGGNTIYF.

In this sample, this clonotype turned up a few times. This rearrangement joins TRBV20-1 to TRBJ2-7; TRBD1 might be the D (6 bases). This CDR3 spans 15 amino acids. Germline CDR1 and CDR2: DFQATT and SNEGSKA (reference sequence). V gave up 3 bases and J gave up 0 bases, with 15 bases separating them. Written as DNA, the CDR3 is TGCAGTGCTAGCACCGGGACAAGTCTCTCCTACGAGCAGTACTTC. Residues: CSASTGTSLSYEQYF.

This clonotype has a handful of counts. The chain carries TRBV15 and TRBJ2-6; D is possibly TRBD1 (7 bases). Trimming took off 3 bases at V and 2 bases at J, with 11 bases between the two ends. The CDR3 is 16 amino acids. Germline V gene data show CDR1 as LNHNV and CDR2 as YYDKDF (reference sequence). CDR3 in amino acids: CATSREGAPGANVLTF. As DNA, the CDR3 is TGTGCCACCAGCAGGGAGGGGGCCCCTGGGGCCAACGTCCTGACTTTC. Complete variable domain (other parts from reference TRBV15 and TRBJ2-6): DAMVIQNPRYQVTQFGKPVTLSCSQTLNHNVMYWYQQKSSQAPKLLFHYYDKDFNNEADTPDNFQSRRPNTSFCFLDIRSPGLGDTAMYLCATSREGAPGANVLTFGAGSRLTVL.

This clonotype was observed a handful of times. V is TRBV7-9 and J is TRBJ2-2, with 12 bases that match TRBD2. This CDR3 comprises 16 residues. Per germline, CDR1 SEHNR and CDR2 FQNEAQ (reference sequence). After removal of 5 bases from V and 7 bases from J, the junction contained 8 bases not matched to a gene. CDR3 residues: CASSQRTSGKGGELFF. The CDR3 nucleotides are TGTGCCAGCAGCCAGAGGACTAGCGGGAAGGGCGGGGAGCTGTTTTTT.

In its sample, this clonotype was seen a few times. The chain carries TRBV18 and TRBJ2-2; D might be TRBD1 (6 bases). This CDR3 comprises 16 residues. V lost 4 bases to trimming and J lost 4 bases, with 16 bases between them. Germline V gene sequence: CDR1 KGHSH, CDR2 LQKENI. The CDR3 sequence: CASSHNRQGSTGELFF. Written as DNA, the CDR3 is TGTGCCAGCTCACACAACCGGCAGGGGAGCACCGGGGAGCTGTTTTTT.

This clonotype appeared a few times. The chain links TRBV7-2 to TRBJ2-3; no definite D call. Germline CDR1 SGHTA, CDR2 FQGNSA. The CDR3 runs to 12 residues. Trimming took off 3 bases at V and 4 bases at J, with 5 bases between the two ends. The DNA for the CDR3 is TGTGCCAGCAGCTTTATTTCAGATACGCAGTATTTT. Amino acids: CASSFISDTQYF.

This clonotype was seen repeatedly, ten times or more. This chain uses TRBV9 with TRBJ2-3, with D unresolved. With 0 bases removed from V and 2 bases from J, the gap between germline ends came to 7 bases. This CDR3 is 14 amino acids long. Germline V gene sequence: CDR1 SGDLS, CDR2 YYNGEE. CDR3 coding DNA: TGTGCCAGCAGCGTAGTTGGCCACACAGATACGCAGTATTTT. This translates into CASSVVGHTDTQYF.

This clonotype was detected only a few times. The chain uses TRBV2 and TRBJ1-4; TRBD1 agrees at 8 bases. J gave up 2 bases and V 6 bases, and 14 bases lay outside the gene matches. Germline V gene sequence: CDR1 SNHLY, CDR2 FYNNEI. This CDR3 contains 18 residues. The CDR3 reads CASSPGVHRGGTNEKLFF. The CDR3 coding sequence is TGTGCCAGCAGCCCCGGGGTCCACAGGGGGGGGACTAATGAAAAACTGTTTTTT.

This clonotype appeared many times. This chain uses TRBV29-1 with TRBJ2-3; 8 bases agree with TRBD2. CDR3 length: 15 amino acids. Losses at the gene ends were 6 bases for V and 1 base for J; bases not matched to a gene: 9. In germline, CDR1 is SQVTM, CDR2 ANQGSEA. The CDR3: CSVPSGAGGTDTQYF. The CDR3 bases are TGCAGCGTCCCGAGTGGAGCGGGAGGCACAGATACGCAGTATTTT.

This clonotype appeared many times. The chain links TRBV24-1 to TRBJ1-5, with 8 bases aligning to TRBD1. With 9 bases clipped from V and 0 bases from J, the junction kept 9 bases outside the gene matches. CDR1 is KGHDR, CDR2 SFDVKD, per germline. CDR3 size: 16 residues. The CDR3: CATHTGGPFSNQPQHF. CDR3 coding DNA: TGTGCCACCCATACAGGGGGTCCCTTTAGCAATCAGCCCCAGCATTTT.

In this sample, this clonotype turned up a few times. The rearrangement joins TRBV5-1 to TRBJ2-5; D tentatively reads TRBD1 or TRBD2 (6 bases each). V was pared by 3 bases and J by 3 bases, with 15 bases between. Germline V CDR1 and CDR2: SGHRS, YFSETQ. This CDR3 region has 15 residues. CDR3 nucleotides: TGCGCCAGCAGCTATCGGGGGCGCGGGGAAGAGACCCAGTACTTC. Protein: CASSYRGRGEETQYF.

This clonotype was found many times. This chain uses TRBV7-2 with TRBJ1-1; perhaps TRBD1 as D (5 bases). The V end lost 1 base, the J end lost 4 bases, and 13 bases lay between the germline ends. The germline V gene has CDR1 SGHTA and CDR2 FQGNSA. The CDR3 length is 15 residues. The CDR3 reads CASSLVGNGGTEAFF. For the CDR3, the DNA is TGTGCCAGCAGCTTAGTTGGGAATGGGGGCACTGAAGCTTTCTTT.

This clonotype was detected only a few times. J is TRBJ2-5 and V is TRBV5-1; perhaps TRBD1 as D (6 bases). The V end was cut by 0 bases, the J end by 0 bases, with 21 bases between. CDR3 size: 19 residues. In germline, CDR1 is SGHRS, CDR2 YFSETQ. In DNA, the CDR3 is TGCGCCAGCAGCTTGGAGGGCAGGGGTAGTGCAGTTTACCAAGAGACCCAGTACTTC. It encodes CASSLEGRGSAVYQETQYF.

This clonotype occurred many times. The V gene is TRBV20-1, the J gene TRBJ2-1; 7 bases fit TRBD1. The ends lost 3 bases at V and 3 bases at J; junction bases unmatched: 11. Germline V lookup: CDR1 DFQATT, CDR2 SNEGSKA (reference sequence). The CDR3 totals 16 residues. The CDR3 DNA is TGCAGTGCTAGCCCTGAAAACAGGGGCTTCTACAATGAGCAGTTCTTC. Protein sequence: CSASPENRGFYNEQFF.

The CDR3 sequence is CASSQDPAMNTEAFF. The CDR3 nucleotides are TGTGCCAGCAGCCAAGACCCTGCTATGAACACTGAAGCTTTCTTT. This sequence joins TRBV4-2 and TRBJ1-1; no clear D gene. The V gene lost 0 bases and the J gene lost 0 bases, with 8 bases spanning the gap. The germline V gene encodes CDR1 LGHNA and CDR2 YNFKEQ. The CDR3 totals 15 residues.

This rearrangement joins TRBV20-1 to TRBJ2-7, with D possibly matching TRBD1 (5 bases). The V and J ends lost 5 bases and 1 base respectively, with 9 bases between them. CDR1 and CDR2 from the germline V gene are DFQATT and SNEGSKA (reference sequence). The CDR3 is 12 amino acids. The CDR3 DNA follows: TGCAGTGCTCGGACACTTTCCTACGAGCAGTACTTC. It yields the protein CSARTLSYEQYF.

The chain employs TRBV7-9 and TRBJ1-2, with 11 bases that match TRBD1. Germline CDR1 and CDR2: SEHNR and FQNEAQ (reference sequence). The CDR3 loop spans 16 amino acids. Trimming at V came to 6 bases and at J to 5 bases, leaving 11 bases not matched to a gene. DNA for the CDR3: TGTGCCAGCAGGACCGGGACAGGGGGTTGGCCTTATGGCTACACCTTC. The encoded protein is CASRTGTGGWPYGYTF.

CDR3 sequence: CASSVNPDRQNTGELFF. The CDR3 region has the DNA TGTGCCAGCAGCGTCAATCCGGACAGGCAGAACACCGGGGAGCTGTTTTTT. This chain links TRBV9 with TRBJ2-2; TRBD1 agrees at 7 bases. CDR3 size: 17 residues. The junction had 8 bases not matched to a gene; V was cut back by 2 bases and J by 1 base. The germline V gene encodes CDR1 SGDLS and CDR2 YYNGEE.

This clonotype was counted only a few times. This chain connects TRBV28 to TRBJ2-7; perhaps TRBD1 as D (6 bases). The germline V gene has CDR1 MDHEN and CDR2 SYDVKM. The CDR3 spans 14 residues. This CDR3 is CATQQGNSAYEQYF. The CDR3 coding sequence is TGTGCTACCCAACAGGGAAACTCGGCGTACGAGCAGTACTTC.